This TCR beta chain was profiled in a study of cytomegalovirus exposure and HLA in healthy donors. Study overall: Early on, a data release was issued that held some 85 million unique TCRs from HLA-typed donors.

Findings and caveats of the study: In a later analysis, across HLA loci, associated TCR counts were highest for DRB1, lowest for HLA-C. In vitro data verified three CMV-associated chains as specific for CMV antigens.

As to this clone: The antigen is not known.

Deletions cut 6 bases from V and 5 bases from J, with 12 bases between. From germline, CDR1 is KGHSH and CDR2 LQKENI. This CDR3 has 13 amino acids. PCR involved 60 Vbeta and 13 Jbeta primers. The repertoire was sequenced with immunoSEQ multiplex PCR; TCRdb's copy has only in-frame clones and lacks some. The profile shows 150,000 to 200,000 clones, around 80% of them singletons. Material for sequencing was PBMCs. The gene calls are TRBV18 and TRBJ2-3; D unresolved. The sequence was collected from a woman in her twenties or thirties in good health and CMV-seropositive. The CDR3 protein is CASSNLVGDTQYF. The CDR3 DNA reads TGTGCCAGCTCGAATCTTGTCGGAGATACGCAGTATTTT. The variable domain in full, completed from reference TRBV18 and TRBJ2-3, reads NAGVMQNPRHLVRRRGQEARLRCSPMKGHSHVYWYRQLPEEGLKFMVYLQKENIIDESGMPKERFSAEFPKEGPSILRIQQVVRGDSAAYFCASSNLVGDTQYFGPGTRLTVL.